Below, 14 T cell receptor beta chains from the same sample are listed, as sequenced in a study of T cells in pancreatic ductal adenocarcinoma. Selected pancreatic ductal adenocarcinoma patients had undergone surgery without neoadjuvant therapy. Assay: immunoSEQ multiplex PCR; the TCRdb copy retains only in-frame clones and omits some. Of some 9,400 clones in the sample, approximately 67% were seen once. The source material was pancreatic tumor tissue. These TCRs come from a human donor with pancreatic ductal adenocarcinoma.

This clone was seen more than once but under ten times. The chain employs TRBV9 and TRBJ1-6; TRBD1 aligns across 8 bases. Looked up from germline, CDR1 is SGDLS and CDR2 is YYNGEE. V lost 3 bases, J lost 9 bases, and 5 bases stayed unmatched. The CDR3 has 14 amino acids. CDR3 loop: CASSETGEVSPLHF. In DNA form, the CDR3 reads TGTGCCAGCAGCGAGACAGGGGAGGTTTCACCCCTCCACTTT.

This clone was seen a handful of times. The chain recombines TRBV15 with TRBJ1-6, with D uncertain. Trimming stripped 0 bases from V and 7 bases from J, with 10 bases between. CDR3 length: 15 amino acids. CDR1 is LNHNV, CDR2 YYDKDF, per germline (reference sequence). The CDR3 loop is CATSRDRTGNSPLHF. CDR3 in DNA: TGTGCCACCAGCAGAGATCGGACGGGAAATTCACCCCTCCACTTT.

The V call is TRBV30, the J call TRBJ2-1; 9 bases agree with TRBD2. The CDR3 runs 12 residues. Germline V CDR1 and CDR2: GTSNPN, SVGIG (reference sequence). The DNA for the CDR3 is TGTGCAACTAGCGGGTCATACAATGAGCAGTTCTTC. Protein product: CATSGSYNEQFF.

The chain's CDR3 is CASSLAAGWPITEAFF. The DNA of the CDR3 is TGTGCCAGCAGCTTAGCGGCAGGGTGGCCAATAACTGAAGCTTTCTTT. The rearrangement uses TRBV7-9 and TRBJ1-1; D is perhaps TRBD1 (5 bases). Trimming left V 0 bases short and J 5 bases short, with 16 bases between. Looked up from germline, CDR1 is SEHNR and CDR2 is FQNEAQ (reference sequence). This CDR3 is 16 amino acids long.

The gene calls are TRBV28 and TRBJ2-7, with a possible D match to TRBD1 (6 bases). The CDR3 consists of 16 residues. V was shortened by 6 bases and J by 2 bases, with 20 bases between the two germline ends. Germline V gene lookup returns CDR1 MDHEN and CDR2 SYDVKM. This CDR3 is CASRFHNRDSTYEQYF. The CDR3 DNA follows: TGTGCCAGCAGATTTCATAACAGGGATTCGACCTACGAGCAGTACTTC.

This clone counts as large. The rearrangement uses TRBV27 and TRBJ1-1; TRBD1 might be the D (6 bases). The CDR3 covers 13 residues. V was trimmed by 6 bases and J by 1 base, leaving 9 bases between them. Germline CDR1 MNHEY, CDR2 SMNVEV (reference sequence). The DNA for the CDR3 is TGTGCCAGCAGCGTAGGGGGGAACACTGAAGCTTTCTTT. Amino acid sequence: CASSVGGNTEAFF.

The chain employs TRBV5-1 and TRBJ2-2; 7 bases are a match to TRBD1. Germline V gene sequence: CDR1 SGHRS, CDR2 YFSETQ. V shed 0 bases, J shed 2 bases, and the junction held 4 bases outside the gene matches. This CDR3 is 16 amino acids long. The CDR3 DNA is TGCGCCAGCAGCTTGGAAGGGGGCGAAAACACCGGGGAGCTGTTTTTT. This gives the protein CASSLEGGENTGELFF.

The chain couples TRBV5-1 to TRBJ2-1; no firm D call. Germline lookup yields CDR1 SGHRS and CDR2 YFSETQ. The CDR3 is 15 residues long. The V and J ends lost 2 bases and 5 bases respectively, with 14 bases between them. This chain's CDR3 is CASSLDGGIHNEQFF. The CDR3, as DNA: TGCGCCAGCAGCTTAGATGGCGGAATCCACAATGAGCAGTTCTTC.

This clone was observed once. The rearrangement joins TRBV7-6 to TRBJ2-2; no clear D. Germline V gene data show CDR1 as SGHVS and CDR2 as FNYEAQ. The CDR3 is made up of 15 amino acids. V lost 10 bases, J lost 0 bases, and 15 bases lay in between. The DNA for the CDR3 is TGTGCCACCACACCCCTCCGGTCGAACACCGGGGAGCTGTTTTTT. Residues: CATTPLRSNTGELFF.

The rearrangement joins TRBV5-5 to TRBJ1-1; possibly TRBD1 for D (6 bases). Trimming shortened V by 4 bases and J by 6 bases, and 13 bases separated the two germline ends. This CDR3 is 13 amino acids long. Looked up from germline, CDR1 is SGHKS and CDR2 is YYEKEE (reference sequence). Written as DNA, the CDR3 is TGTGCCAGCAGCCAGCGACAGGAACCTGAAGCTTTCTTT. Its protein product is CASSQRQEPEAFF.

The V call is TRBV6-5, the J call TRBJ2-5; D may be TRBD1 (7 bases). V lost 0 bases to trimming and J lost 5 bases, with 16 bases between them. The CDR3 runs 16 residues. Germline V gene lookup returns CDR1 MNHEY and CDR2 SVGAGI. The CDR3 DNA reads as TGTGCCAGCAGTTACTCGGAGGGCCTCAGGGGGGAGACCCAGTACTTC. This gives the protein CASSYSEGLRGETQYF.

V usage is TRBV29-1 and J usage is TRBJ1-2; D not certain. Trimming shortened V by 4 bases and J by 4 bases, and 10 bases separated the two germline ends. CDR3 length: 12 residues. The germline V gene encodes CDR1 SQVTM and CDR2 ANQGSEA. In nucleotides, the CDR3 is TGCAGCGTTGTTGCTGGGGTCTATGGCTACACCTTC. Translation: CSVVAGVYGYTF.

About this clone itself: Germline is not matched at one junction end, which may reflect a read error. The chain uses TRBV2 and TRBJ2-7; unclear D gene. Germline-derived CDR1 and CDR2 are SNHLY and FYNNEI. The CDR3 has 14 amino acids. The CDR3 region has the DNA TGCGCCAGCAGCCAAGGGATCACCTCCTACGAGCAGTACTTC. Protein sequence: CASSQGITSYEQYF.

This clone occurred a few times. The chain carries TRBV6-5 and TRBJ1-2; 9 nucleotides match TRBD1. Germline assignment: CDR1 MNHEY and CDR2 SVGAGI. Losses at the gene ends were 7 bases for V and 8 bases for J; bases not matched to a gene: 14. The length of the CDR3 is 15 residues. This chain's CDR3 is CASKHRTGDLLGYTF. The CDR3 coding sequence is TGTGCCAGCAAACATCGGACAGGGGATTTATTAGGCTACACCTTC.